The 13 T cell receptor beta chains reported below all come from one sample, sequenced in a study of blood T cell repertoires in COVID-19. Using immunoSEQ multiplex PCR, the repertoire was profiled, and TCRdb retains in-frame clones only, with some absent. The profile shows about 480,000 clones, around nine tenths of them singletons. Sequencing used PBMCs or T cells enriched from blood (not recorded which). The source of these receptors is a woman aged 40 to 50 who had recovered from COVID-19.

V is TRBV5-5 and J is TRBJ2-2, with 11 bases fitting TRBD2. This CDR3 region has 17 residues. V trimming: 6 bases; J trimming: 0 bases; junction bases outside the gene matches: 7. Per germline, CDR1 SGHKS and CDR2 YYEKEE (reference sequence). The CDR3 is CASKTLAGEANTGELFF. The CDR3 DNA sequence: TGTGCCAGCAAAACACTAGCGGGAGAAGCGAACACCGGGGAGCTGTTTTTT.

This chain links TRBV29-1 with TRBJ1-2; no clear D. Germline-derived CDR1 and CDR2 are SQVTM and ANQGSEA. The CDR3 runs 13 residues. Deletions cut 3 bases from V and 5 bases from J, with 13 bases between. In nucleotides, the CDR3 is TGCAGCGTTGATTTGGGGAGCAGGTATGGCTACACCTTC. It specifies CSVDLGSRYGYTF. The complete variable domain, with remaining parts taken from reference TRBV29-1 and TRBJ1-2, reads SAVISQKPSRDICQRGTSLTIQCQVDSQVTMMFWYRQQPGQSLTLIATANQGSEATYESGFVIDKFPISRPNLTFSTLTVSNMSPEDSSIYLCSVDLGSRYGYTFGSGTRLTVV.

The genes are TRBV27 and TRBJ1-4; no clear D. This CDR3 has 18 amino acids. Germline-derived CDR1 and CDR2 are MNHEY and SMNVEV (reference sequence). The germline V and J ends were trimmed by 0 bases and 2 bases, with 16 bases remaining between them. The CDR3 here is CASSLSRAEGSTNEKLFF. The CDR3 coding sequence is TGTGCCAGCAGTTTATCGAGGGCAGAAGGTTCTACTAATGAAAAACTGTTTTTT.

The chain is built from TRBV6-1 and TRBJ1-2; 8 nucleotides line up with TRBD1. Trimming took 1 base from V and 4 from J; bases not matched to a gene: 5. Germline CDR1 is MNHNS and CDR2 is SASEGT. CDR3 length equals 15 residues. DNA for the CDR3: TGTGCCAGCAGTGAAGTGACAGGGGTAGTCTATGGCTACACCTTC. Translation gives CASSEVTGVVYGYTF.

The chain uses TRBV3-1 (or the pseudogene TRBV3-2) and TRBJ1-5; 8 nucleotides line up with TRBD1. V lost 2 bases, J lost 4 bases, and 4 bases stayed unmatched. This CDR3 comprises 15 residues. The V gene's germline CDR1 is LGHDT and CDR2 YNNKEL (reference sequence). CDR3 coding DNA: TGTGCCAGCAGCCAAAGGACAGGGTGGAATCAGCCCCAGCATTTT. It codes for CASSQRTGWNQPQHF.

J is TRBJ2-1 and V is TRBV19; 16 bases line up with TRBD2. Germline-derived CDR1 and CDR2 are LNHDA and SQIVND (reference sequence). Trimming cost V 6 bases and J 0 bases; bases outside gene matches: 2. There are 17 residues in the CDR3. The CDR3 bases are TGTGCCAGTAGGGGACTAGCGGGAGGGAGCTCCTACAATGAGCAGTTCTTC. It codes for CASRGLAGGSSYNEQFF.

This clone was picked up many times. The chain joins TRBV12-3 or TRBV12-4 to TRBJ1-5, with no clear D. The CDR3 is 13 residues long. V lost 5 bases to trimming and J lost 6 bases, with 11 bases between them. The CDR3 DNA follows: TGTGCCAGCAGTCAAGCCCAAAGTCAGCCCCAGCATTTT. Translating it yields CASSQAQSQPQHF.

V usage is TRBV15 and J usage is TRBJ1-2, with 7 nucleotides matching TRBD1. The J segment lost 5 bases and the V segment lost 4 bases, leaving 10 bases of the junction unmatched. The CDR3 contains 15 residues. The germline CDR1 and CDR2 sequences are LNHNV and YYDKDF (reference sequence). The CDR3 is CATSKLPGQSYGYTF. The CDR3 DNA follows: TGTGCCACCAGCAAACTCCCGGGACAGTCTTATGGCTACACCTTC.

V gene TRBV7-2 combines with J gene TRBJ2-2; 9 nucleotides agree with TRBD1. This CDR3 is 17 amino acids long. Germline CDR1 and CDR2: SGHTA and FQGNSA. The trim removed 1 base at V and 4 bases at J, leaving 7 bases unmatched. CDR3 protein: CASSLDRGRGSTGELFF. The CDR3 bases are TGTGCCAGCAGCTTAGACAGGGGGCGCGGGAGCACCGGGGAGCTGTTTTTT.

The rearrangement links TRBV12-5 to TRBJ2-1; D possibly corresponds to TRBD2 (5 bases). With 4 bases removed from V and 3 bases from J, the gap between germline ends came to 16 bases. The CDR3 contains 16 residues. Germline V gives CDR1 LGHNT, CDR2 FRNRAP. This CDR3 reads CASGSTLGLLYNEQFF. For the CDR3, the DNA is TGTGCTAGTGGTTCTACCCTAGGACTCCTCTACAATGAGCAGTTCTTC.

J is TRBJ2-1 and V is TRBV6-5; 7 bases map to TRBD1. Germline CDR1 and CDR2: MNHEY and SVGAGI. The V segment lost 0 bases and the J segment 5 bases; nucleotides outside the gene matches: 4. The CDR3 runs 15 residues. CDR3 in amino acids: CASSYSMRGHNEQFF. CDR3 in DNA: TGTGCCAGCAGTTACTCGATGAGGGGGCACAATGAGCAGTTCTTC.

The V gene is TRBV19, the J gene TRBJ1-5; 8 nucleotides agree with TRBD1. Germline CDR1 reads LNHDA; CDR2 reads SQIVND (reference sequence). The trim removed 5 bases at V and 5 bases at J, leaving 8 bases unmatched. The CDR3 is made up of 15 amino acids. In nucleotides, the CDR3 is TGTGCCAGTAGTGGGACGACAGGGGCGCATCAGCCCCAGCATTTT. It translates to CASSGTTGAHQPQHF.

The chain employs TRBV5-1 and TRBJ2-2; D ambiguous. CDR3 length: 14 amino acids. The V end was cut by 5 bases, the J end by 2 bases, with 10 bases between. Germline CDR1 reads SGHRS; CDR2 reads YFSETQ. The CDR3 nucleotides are TGCGCCAGCAGTCAGGCCACCAACACCGGGGAGCTGTTTTTT. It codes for CASSQATNTGELFF.